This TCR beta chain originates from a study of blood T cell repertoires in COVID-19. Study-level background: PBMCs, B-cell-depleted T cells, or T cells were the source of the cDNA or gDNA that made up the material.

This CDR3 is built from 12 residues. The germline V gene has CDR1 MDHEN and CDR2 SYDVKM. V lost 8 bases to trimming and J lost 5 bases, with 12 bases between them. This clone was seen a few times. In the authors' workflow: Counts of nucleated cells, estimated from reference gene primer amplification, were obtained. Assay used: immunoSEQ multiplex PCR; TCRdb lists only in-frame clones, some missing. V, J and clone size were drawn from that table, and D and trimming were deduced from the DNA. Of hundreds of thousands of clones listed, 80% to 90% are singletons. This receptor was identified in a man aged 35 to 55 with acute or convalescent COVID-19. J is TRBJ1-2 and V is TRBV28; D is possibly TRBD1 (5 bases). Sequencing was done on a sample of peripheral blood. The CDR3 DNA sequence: TGTGCCAGCGCCAGGGTCGGGTATGGCTACACCTTC. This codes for CASARVGYGYTF.